The 18 T cell receptor beta chains given below trace back to one sample, sequenced in a study of blood T cells in healthy people across ages. For the second PCR, which ran for about 6 to 12 cycles, a sample-barcoded 5' primer and a J-beta primer mix were used. TCRdb re-called the 5' RACE reads through MiXCR, storing one row per CDR3 protein. Of approximately 800,000 distinct CDR3 sequences detected, about 55% appear once; the ten largest clones hold roughly two fifths. The specimen sequenced was blood. The source is an older man in good health.

The chain is built from TRBV11-2 and TRBJ2-4; 7 bases fit TRBD1. The ends lost 1 base at V and 12 bases at J; junction bases unmatched: 6. The CDR3 is 13 amino acids. Per the germline V gene, CDR1 is SGHAT and CDR2 is FQNNGV. The CDR3 DNA sequence: TGTGCCAGCAGCTTAGCAACGGACAGGACTCAGTACTTC. This encodes CASSLATDRTQYF.

This clonotype came up a few times. The chain couples TRBV29-1 to TRBJ2-5, with D uncertain. Germline loops: CDR1 SQVTM, CDR2 ANQGSEA. V dropped 0 bases and J dropped 2 bases, with 10 bases sitting between them. This CDR3 is 14 amino acids long. The CDR3 nucleotides read TGCAGCGTTGAAGAGGGTTATTGGCAAGAGACCCAGTACTTC. This translates into CSVEEGYWQETQYF.

The chain has TRBV7-3 and TRBJ1-2; possibly TRBD1 for D (5 bases). The V end was cut by 0 bases, the J end by 7 bases, with 12 bases between. Looked up from germline, CDR1 is SGHTA and CDR2 is FQGTGA. The CDR3 totals 14 residues. Here the CDR3 reads CASSLTGGSGGYTF. The CDR3 DNA reads TGTGCCAGCAGCTTAACTGGGGGGAGTGGTGGCTACACCTTC.

The chain employs TRBV5-1 and TRBJ1-1, with D unresolved. Looked up from germline, CDR1 is SGHRS and CDR2 is YFSETQ. This CDR3 is 15 amino acids long. V was shortened by 0 bases and J by 0 bases, with 9 bases between the two germline ends. Here the CDR3 reads CASSLVRTLNTEAFF. CDR3 nucleotides: TGCGCCAGCAGCTTGGTACGCACCTTGAACACTGAAGCTTTCTTT.

About this clonotype itself: At one end the junction does not follow the germline gene, possibly because of a read error. The chain uses TRBV6-1 and TRBJ2-1; 8 bases match TRBD1. There are 16 residues in the CDR3. Germline loops: CDR1 MNHNS, CDR2 SASEGT. The CDR3 sequence is CASSEGGQGAYSEQFF. CDR3 nucleotide sequence: TGTGCCAGCAGTGAAGGGGGGCAGGGGGCGTACAGTGAGCAGTTCTTC.

There are a few counts of this clonotype. The rearrangement links TRBV24-1 to TRBJ2-5; TRBD1 is a possible D gene (6 bases). V lost 7 bases to trimming and J lost 4 bases, with 9 bases between them. The CDR3 length is 12 residues. CDR1 and CDR2 from the germline V gene are KGHDR and SFDVKD. The CDR3: CATSRGSETQYF. DNA of the CDR3: TGTGCCACCAGCAGGGGATCAGAGACCCAGTACTTC.

J is TRBJ2-3 and V is TRBV5-1, with D possibly TRBD2 on 7 matching bases. This CDR3 contains 15 residues. CDR1 and CDR2 from the germline V gene are SGHRS and YFSETQ. Trimming cost V 3 bases and J 9 bases, with 20 bases left between them. CDR3 amino acids: CASSSRTRGADTQYF. CDR3 nucleotides: TGCGCCAGCAGCTCCCGGACTAGGGGGGCGGACACGCAGTATTTT.

The chain links TRBV7-6 to TRBJ2-1, with 13 bases matching TRBD2. V lost 3 bases to trimming and J lost 7 bases; unmatched junction nucleotides: 9. This CDR3 spans 17 amino acids. Germline loops: CDR1 SGHVS, CDR2 FNYEAQ. The CDR3 reads CASSLWTSGSVVNEQFF. Here the CDR3 DNA reads TGTGCCAGCAGCTTGTGGACTAGCGGGAGTGTCGTTAATGAGCAGTTCTTC.

This clonotype was counted only a few times. The chain recombines TRBV5-1 with TRBJ2-1; TRBD2 matches 8 bases. Germline CDR1 reads SGHRS; CDR2 reads YFSETQ. The V gene end was trimmed by 1 base and the J gene end by 5 bases; junction bases not matched to a gene: 8. This CDR3 region has 16 residues. CDR3 region: CASSLTGGRMDNEQFF. In nucleotides, the CDR3 is TGCGCCAGCAGCTTGACTGGCGGGAGGATGGACAATGAGCAGTTCTTC.

The rearrangement links TRBV6-2 or TRBV6-3 to TRBJ2-7; TRBD2 matches at 8 bases. Losses at the gene ends were 6 bases for V and 6 bases for J; bases not matched to a gene: 10. Germline CDR1 is MNHEY and CDR2 is SVGEGT. The CDR3 is 14 residues long. The CDR3 sequence: CASRGSGIGGEQYF. As DNA, the CDR3 is TGTGCCAGCAGGGGTAGCGGGATCGGGGGCGAGCAGTACTTC.

The chain links TRBV6-1 to TRBJ2-5; D remains unclear. The CDR3 covers 13 residues. Germline CDR1 is MNHNS and CDR2 is SASEGT. Trimming took off 8 bases at V and 4 bases at J, with 14 bases between the two ends. The CDR3, as DNA: TGTGCCAGCGCCCTAACATGGGGAGAGACCCAGTACTTC. Amino acids: CASALTWGETQYF.

This clonotype has only one observation. The gene calls are TRBV27 and TRBJ2-5, with D tentatively TRBD2 (5 bases). Germline loops: CDR1 MNHEY, CDR2 SMNVEV (reference sequence). The CDR3 sequence is 15 residues long. V lost 3 bases to trimming and J lost 11 bases, with 22 bases between them. CDR3 amino acids: CASSLEPGGVYVQYF. The CDR3 DNA reads as TGTGCCAGCAGTTTGGAGCCAGGAGGCGTCTACGTGCAGTACTTC.

This chain joins TRBV20-1 and TRBJ1-2; the D is unclear. CDR1 DFQATT and CDR2 SNEGSKA come from the germline V gene (reference sequence). This CDR3 has 13 residues. V lost 1 base and J 1 base, leaving 7 bases between the germline ends. The CDR3 protein is CSARAEDNYGYTF. The DNA of the CDR3 is TGCAGTGCTAGAGCCGAAGATAACTATGGCTACACCTTC.

The chain is built from TRBV24-1 and TRBJ2-1, with D hard to call. This CDR3 has 14 residues. Trimming stripped 9 bases from V and 5 bases from J, with 16 bases between. The germline V gene encodes CDR1 KGHDR and CDR2 SFDVKD. In DNA, the CDR3 is TGTGCCACCGGGGATAGGTTGGCCAACAATGAGCAGTTCTTC. It is translated as CATGDRLANNEQFF.

This chain joins TRBV20-1 and TRBJ2-2, with D perhaps TRBD2 (7 bases). From germline, CDR1 is DFQATT and CDR2 SNEGSKA (reference sequence). The CDR3 contains 12 residues. The V end lost 8 bases, the J end lost 5 bases, and 12 bases lay between the germline ends. CDR3 amino acids: CSQGRGTGELFF. CDR3 DNA sequence: TGCAGTCAGGGGAGGGGTACCGGGGAGCTGTTTTTT.

This clonotype was picked up a small number of times. The rearrangement uses TRBV25-1 and TRBJ1-4, with a tentative D call TRBD1 (6 bases). V lost 6 bases, J lost 2 bases, and 10 bases lay in between. From germline, CDR1 is MGHDK and CDR2 SYGVNS. This CDR3 has 14 residues. CDR3: CASSLDRTNEKLFF. The CDR3 region has the DNA TGTGCCAGCAGCCTTGACAGGACTAATGAAAAACTGTTTTTT.

The J gene is TRBJ2-1, the V gene TRBV18, with D possibly TRBD2 on 5 matching bases. The CDR3 sequence is 15 residues long. The germline V gene encodes CDR1 KGHSH and CDR2 LQKENI. Trimming stripped 0 bases from V and 8 bases from J, with 14 bases between. The CDR3 loop reads CASSPPAGKGDEQFF. CDR3 in DNA: TGTGCCAGCTCACCACCGGCCGGGAAGGGCGATGAGCAGTTCTTC.

V gene TRBV7-9 combines with J gene TRBJ2-7, with 7 bases fitting TRBD1. The last part of the DNA fits TRBJ2-5 better; the J call may be wrong. Germline V CDR1 and CDR2: SEHNR, FQNEAQ (reference sequence). The CDR3 is 15 amino acids. CDR3 sequence: CASSPHGTVQETQYF. The CDR3 DNA follows: TGTGCCAGCAGCCCCCACGGGACAGTCCAAGAGACCCAGTACTTC.